This T cell receptor beta chain was documented in a study of blood T cell repertoires in COVID-19. At the level of the study: The study drew acute and convalescent COVID-19 samples from the United States, Italy and Spain.

The study assigned cohorts using participant-reported clinical history. Exposed enrollees encountered a COVID-19 case at some point within 2 weeks before study entry. Per the study methods: Amplification of reference gene primers provided the estimated nucleated cell counts. TCRdb's copy holds only in-frame clones and misses some; the assay was immunoSEQ multiplex PCR. V, J and clone size reflect that table, while D and trimming were determined from the DNA. The sample has 350,000 to 500,000 clones; approximately 91% are singletons. CDR3 length equals 16 residues. V gave up 7 bases and J gave up 2 bases; unmatched junction bases: 9. Germline CDR1 reads MDHEN; CDR2 reads SYDVKM.

This chain links TRBV28 with TRBJ2-4, with 9 bases matching TRBD2. Sequenced material: PBMCs or T cells enriched from blood (not recorded which). This sequence originates from a woman younger than 35 who had been exposed to COVID-19. For the CDR3, the DNA is TGTGCCAGCAAAGTGGCTAGCGGGATATCCAAAAACATTCAGTACTTC. Amino acids: CASKVASGISKNIQYF.